Each of the 28 T cell receptor beta chains below was sequenced from the same sample in a study of cytomegalovirus exposure and HLA in healthy donors. The table came from immunoSEQ multiplex PCR; TCRdb's copy has only in-frame clones and leaves some out. In the table there are about 200,000 clones, 75% to 85% of which are singletons. Specimen: PBMCs. The receptors stem from a woman aged 25 to 39 in good health and CMV-seropositive.

CDR3: CATMNTWQETQYF. The CDR3 region has the DNA TGTGCCACCATGAATACATGGCAAGAGACCCAGTACTTC. The chain has TRBV6-5 and TRBJ2-5; D ambiguous. Germline CDR1 is MNHEY and CDR2 is SVGAGI. The CDR3 is 13 residues long. V was pared by 10 bases and J by 2 bases, with 14 bases between.

V usage is TRBV5-8 and J usage is TRBJ1-2, with D perhaps TRBD1 (5 bases). The CDR3 extends over 15 amino acids. Trimming pared 4 bases from V and 4 bases from J, leaving 17 bases between. The germline CDR1 and CDR2 sequences are SGHTS and YDEGEE. The CDR3 sequence: CASSQEGRHPYGYTF. DNA of the CDR3: TGTGCCAGCAGCCAGGAGGGACGCCACCCCTATGGCTACACCTTC.

The chain is built from TRBV29-1 and TRBJ2-2; D is possibly TRBD1 (5 bases). This CDR3 comprises 15 residues. The V end was cut by 3 bases, the J end by 1 base, with 12 bases between. The germline gives CDR1 SQVTM, CDR2 ANQGSEA. The CDR3 loop is CSVESAGLNTGELFF. For the CDR3, the DNA is TGCAGCGTTGAGTCGGCAGGGCTGAACACCGGGGAGCTGTTTTTT.

The table lists this clone with a count of one. The V call is TRBV5-4, the J call TRBJ1-2, with D unresolved. The germline V gene encodes CDR1 SGHNT and CDR2 YYREEE (reference sequence). The CDR3 totals 16 residues. V was shortened by 0 bases and J by 0 bases, with 12 bases between the two germline ends. CDR3 coding DNA: TGTGCCAGCAGCTTGGCGAGACAAAAAGCTAACTATGGCTACACCTTC. It is translated as CASSLARQKANYGYTF.

This chain links TRBV28 with TRBJ1-5, with D unclear. Trimming pared 7 bases from V and 2 bases from J, leaving 6 bases between. This CDR3 is 12 amino acids long. In germline, CDR1 is MDHEN, CDR2 SYDVKM. The CDR3 coding sequence is TGTGCCAGCATGTATGGCAATCAGCCCCAGCATTTT. It yields the protein CASMYGNQPQHF.

This clone showed up just once. The chain is built from TRBV28 and TRBJ1-5; 8 bases agree with TRBD1. Germline CDR1 reads MDHEN; CDR2 reads SYDVKM. J was trimmed by 2 bases and V by 7 bases; bases with no gene match: 4. This CDR3 contains 14 residues. The CDR3 reads CASTRTGRNQPQHF. For the CDR3, the DNA is TGTGCCAGCACCCGGACAGGGCGCAATCAGCCCCAGCATTTT.

The V gene is TRBV27, the J gene TRBJ2-5; TRBD2 matches 9 bases. CDR3 length: 16 amino acids. After removal of 4 bases from V and 1 base from J, the junction contained 7 bases not matched to a gene. Germline CDR1 reads MNHEY; CDR2 reads SMNVEV (reference sequence). CDR3 in amino acids: CASSSRLAAIQETQYF. The CDR3 DNA reads as TGTGCCAGCAGTTCGCGACTAGCGGCGATCCAAGAGACCCAGTACTTC.

This clone has only a few counts. The gene calls are TRBV7-9 and TRBJ2-7; 9 bases agree with TRBD1. The germline CDR1 and CDR2 sequences are SEHNR and FQNEAQ (reference sequence). The CDR3 totals 16 residues. V dropped 2 bases and J dropped 1; count of bases not matched to a gene: 6. The CDR3 spells CASSLTGTGKSYEQYF. Written as DNA, the CDR3 is TGTGCCAGCAGCTTAACCGGGACAGGGAAATCCTACGAGCAGTACTTC.

V usage is TRBV11-2 and J usage is TRBJ1-1; 10 bases line up with TRBD1. CDR3 size: 16 residues. In germline, CDR1 is SGHAT, CDR2 FQNNGV. The ends lost 5 bases at V and 5 bases at J; junction bases unmatched: 11. The CDR3 nucleotides are TGTGCCAGCAGCAACACCCGGGACAGGGGATGGACTGAAGCTTTCTTT. This translates into CASSNTRDRGWTEAFF.

The chain carries TRBV5-1 and TRBJ2-1, with D maybe TRBD2 (6 bases). The CDR3 runs to 13 residues. Germline values: CDR1 SGHRS, CDR2 YFSETQ. The V gene lost 0 bases and the J gene lost 10 bases, with 11 bases spanning the gap. The CDR3 here is CASSLAEGLEQFF. In nucleotides, the CDR3 is TGCGCCAGCAGCTTGGCCGAGGGACTCGAGCAGTTCTTC.

This chain connects TRBV6-1 to TRBJ1-1; D might be TRBD1 (5 bases). There are 12 residues in the CDR3. V was pared by 8 bases and J by 7 bases, with 14 bases between. The germline V gene encodes CDR1 MNHNS and CDR2 SASEGT. The CDR3 loop is CASYERGNEAFF. CDR3 DNA sequence: TGTGCCAGCTACGAACGGGGGAATGAAGCTTTCTTT.

The chain has TRBV5-6 and TRBJ2-7; 7 bases agree with TRBD2. CDR1 is SGHDT, CDR2 YYEEEE, per germline. The ends lost 0 bases at V and 3 bases at J; junction bases unmatched: 9. CDR3 size: 16 residues. The CDR3 spells CASSLGEGRLDYEQYF. CDR3 sequence (DNA): TGTGCCAGCAGCTTGGGGGAGGGGCGACTAGACTACGAGCAGTACTTC.

V gene TRBV28 combines with J gene TRBJ2-3; D may be TRBD2 (5 bases). Germline V gene data show CDR1 as MDHEN and CDR2 as SYDVKM. V lost 4 bases to trimming and J lost 0 bases, with 8 bases between them. This CDR3 is built from 14 residues. The CDR3 loop is CASSWSGSTDTQYF. The CDR3 DNA sequence: TGTGCCAGCAGTTGGAGCGGTAGCACAGATACGCAGTATTTT.

This chain connects TRBV7-8 to TRBJ1-5; D not resolved. The V and J ends lost 3 bases and 1 base respectively, with 7 bases between them. There are 14 residues in the CDR3. The germline V gene encodes CDR1 SGHVS and CDR2 FQNEAQ. The CDR3 loop is CASSLEISNQPQHF. Written as DNA, the CDR3 is TGTGCCAGCAGCTTGGAGATCAGCAATCAGCCCCAGCATTTT.

This CDR3 is CASRERDRGEQYF. Written as DNA, the CDR3 is TGTGCCAGCAGGGAGCGGGATCGGGGCGAGCAGTACTTC. The gene calls are TRBV6-6 and TRBJ2-7; 7 bases are shared with TRBD2. Germline V CDR1 and CDR2: MNHNY, SVGAGI (reference sequence). V trimming: 6 bases; J trimming: 6 bases; junction bases outside the gene matches: 8. The CDR3 contains 13 residues.

V gene TRBV19 combines with J gene TRBJ2-7; D might be TRBD2 (7 bases). The V end lost 5 bases, the J end lost 7 bases, and 27 bases lay between the germline ends. CDR1 is LNHDA, CDR2 SQIVND, per germline (reference sequence). The CDR3 is 17 residues long. The CDR3 is CASSSRLGGDRGSEQYF. Written as DNA, the CDR3 is TGTGCCAGTAGTTCACGCCTAGGGGGGGACCGTGGCTCGGAGCAGTACTTC.

J is TRBJ2-2 and V is TRBV7-9, with D uncertain. Germline V CDR1 and CDR2: SEHNR, FQNEAQ (reference sequence). Between the trimmed V and J ends, which lost 5 bases and 4 bases, there was a span of 8 bases. The CDR3 runs 13 residues. CDR3 sequence (DNA): TGTGCCAGCAGCCGGTCGGGCACCGGGGAGCTGTTTTTT. Translating gives CASSRSGTGELFF.

V gene TRBV18 combines with J gene TRBJ2-7; D is unclear. The CDR3 is 14 residues long. The ends were cut back, 0 bases at V and 3 bases at J, with 9 bases in the middle. Germline-derived CDR1 and CDR2 are KGHSH and LQKENI. CDR3 loop: CASSPPAPRYEQYF. The CDR3 nucleotides read TGTGCCAGCTCACCACCGGCTCCACGCTACGAGCAGTACTTC.

The V and J genes are TRBV2 and TRBJ2-2, with 7 bases matching TRBD2. CDR1 is SNHLY and CDR2 is FYNNEI in the germline V gene. V was pared by 4 bases and J by 1 base, with 6 bases of the junction left unmatched. The CDR3 length is 16 residues. CDR3 region: CASSVSAGLNTGELFF. CDR3 nucleotides: TGTGCCAGCAGTGTTTCAGCGGGACTGAACACCGGGGAGCTGTTTTTT.

The V gene is TRBV5-4, the J gene TRBJ2-5; 10 positions match TRBD2. The CDR3 is 16 amino acids. J was trimmed by 2 bases and V by 0 bases; bases with no gene match: 4. The germline V gene has CDR1 SGHNT and CDR2 YYREEE (reference sequence). Here the CDR3 DNA reads TGTGCCAGCAGCTTGGGCGGGACTAGCGCACAAGAGACCCAGTACTTC. Protein: CASSLGGTSAQETQYF.

The V gene is TRBV6-1, the J gene TRBJ1-1; the match to TRBD1 covers 9 bases. There are 15 residues in the CDR3. The V gene end was trimmed by 6 bases and the J gene end by 0 bases; junction bases not matched to a gene: 5. From germline, CDR1 is MNHNS and CDR2 SASEGT. This CDR3 is CASSPGQGMNTEAFF. CDR3 nucleotide sequence: TGTGCCAGCAGCCCTGGACAGGGGATGAACACTGAAGCTTTCTTT.

The chain employs TRBV7-9 and TRBJ1-2; the D gene is possibly TRBD1 (6 bases). This CDR3 contains 12 residues. Per the germline V gene, CDR1 is SEHNR and CDR2 is FQNEAQ (reference sequence). Deletions cut 4 bases from V and 11 bases from J, with 14 bases between. Written as DNA, the CDR3 is TGTGCCAGCAGCTCCGGACAGCCCCGATACACCTTC. It specifies CASSSGQPRYTF.

The chain joins TRBV13 to TRBJ2-2; maybe TRBD2 (6 bases). With 4 bases removed from V and 7 bases from J, the gap between germline ends came to 13 bases. The CDR3 consists of 14 residues. From germline, CDR1 is PRHDT and CDR2 FYEKMQ (reference sequence). Here the CDR3 reads CASSSFRGNGELFF. CDR3 nucleotide sequence: TGTGCCAGCAGCTCGTTTCGGGGGAACGGGGAGCTGTTTTTT. Full variable domain (missing parts from reference TRBV13 and TRBJ2-2): AAGVIQSPRHLIKEKRETATLKCYPIPRHDTVYWYQQGPGQDPQFLISFYEKMQSDKGSIPDRFSAQQFSDYHSELNMSSLELGDSALYFCASSSFRGNGELFFGEGSRLTVL.

The chain joins TRBV19 to TRBJ1-5; TRBD1 might be the D (6 bases). CDR3 length equals 15 residues. The V end was cut by 1 base, the J end by 7 bases, with 14 bases between. CDR1 is LNHDA and CDR2 is SQIVND in the germline V gene (reference sequence). This CDR3 is CASSIAGRGGQPQHF. CDR3 DNA sequence: TGTGCCAGTAGTATAGCAGGCAGGGGTGGCCAGCCCCAGCATTTT.

In DNA form, the CDR3 reads TGCAGCGTTGAAGATCTAGCAGCGGGGCTCCTCACAGATACGCAGTATTTT. Residues: CSVEDLAAGLLTDTQYF. The rearrangement uses TRBV29-1 and TRBJ2-3, with 7 nucleotides matching TRBD2. CDR1 and CDR2 from the germline V gene are SQVTM and ANQGSEA. V was clipped by 0 bases and J by 2 bases; unmatched bases: 11. The CDR3 covers 17 residues.

V is TRBV5-6 and J is TRBJ2-5; 7 bases are a match to TRBD1. This CDR3 has 17 residues. CDR1 and CDR2 from the germline V gene are SGHDT and YYEEEE. Losses at the gene ends were 5 bases for V and 5 bases for J; bases not matched to a gene: 18. In nucleotides, the CDR3 is TGTGCCAGCAGACATGCTTACGATAGGGGGCCCCTGGAGACCCAGTACTTC. Its protein is CASRHAYDRGPLETQYF. The full variable domain, its missing parts supplied by reference TRBV5-6 and TRBJ2-5, is DAGVTQSPTHLIKTRGQQVTLRCSPKSGHDTVSWYQQALGQGPQFIFQYYEEEERQRGNFPDRFSGHQFPNYSSELNVNALLLGDSALYLCASRHAYDRGPLETQYFGPGTRLLVL.

V gene TRBV28 combines with J gene TRBJ1-1; D call uncertain. Trimming pared 1 base from V and 1 base from J, leaving 4 bases between. Looked up from germline, CDR1 is MDHEN and CDR2 is SYDVKM. CDR3 length equals 13 residues. This CDR3 is CASSLLANTEAFF. For the CDR3, the DNA is TGTGCCAGCAGTTTATTGGCGAACACTGAAGCTTTCTTT.

The chain has TRBV2 and TRBJ1-3, with TRBD1 identical over 8 bases. The V and J ends lost 6 bases and 0 bases, in that order; junction bases with no gene match: 4. CDR1 SNHLY and CDR2 FYNNEI come from the germline V gene. The CDR3 is made up of 15 amino acids. The CDR3 DNA sequence: TGTGCCAGCAGCAGGGACAGGAACTCTGGAAACACCATATATTTT. The encoded protein is CASSRDRNSGNTIYF.